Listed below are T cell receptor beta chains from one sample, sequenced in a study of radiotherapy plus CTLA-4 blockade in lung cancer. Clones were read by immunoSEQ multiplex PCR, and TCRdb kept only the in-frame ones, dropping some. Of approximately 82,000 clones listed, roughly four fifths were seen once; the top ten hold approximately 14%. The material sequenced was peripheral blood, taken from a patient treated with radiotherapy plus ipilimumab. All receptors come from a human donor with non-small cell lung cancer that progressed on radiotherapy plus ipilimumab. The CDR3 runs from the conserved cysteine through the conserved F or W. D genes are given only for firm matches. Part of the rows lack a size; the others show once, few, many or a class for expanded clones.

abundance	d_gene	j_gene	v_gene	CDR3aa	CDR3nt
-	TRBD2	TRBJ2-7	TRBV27	CASSLSGTSAPYEQYF	TGTGCCAGCAGTTTATCTGGGACTAGTGCACCCTACGAGCAGTACTTC
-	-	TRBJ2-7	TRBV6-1	CASSDSVRGAYEQYF	TGTGCCAGCAGTGATTCAGTTAGGGGCGCTTACGAGCAGTACTTC
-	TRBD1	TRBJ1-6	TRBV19	CASSTTGGSYNSPLHF	TGTGCCAGTAGTACCACAGGGGGCTCCTATAATTCACCCCTCCACTTT
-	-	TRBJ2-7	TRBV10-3	CAISESQGNAYEQYF	TGTGCCATCAGTGAGTCCCAGGGTAACGCCTACGAGCAGTACTTC
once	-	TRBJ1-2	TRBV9	CASSVATSSGYTF	TGTGCCAGCAGCGTAGCTACCAGCTCTGGCTACACCTTC
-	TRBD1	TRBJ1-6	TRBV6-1	CASSAGQGLNSPLHF	TGTGCCAGCAGTGCAGGACAGGGGTTGAATTCACCCCTCCACTTT
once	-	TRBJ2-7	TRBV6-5	CASSYIGSHRSYEQYF	TGTGCCAGCAGTTATATTGGTAGCCACCGCTCCTACGAGCAGTACTTC
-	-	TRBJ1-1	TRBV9	CASSAREGVGAEAFF	TGTGCCAGCAGCGCGAGGGAGGGAGTGGGTGCTGAAGCTTTCTTT
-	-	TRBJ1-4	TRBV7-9	CASSLREEINEKLFF	TGTGCCAGCAGCTTAAGGGAGGAGATTAATGAAAAACTGTTTTTT
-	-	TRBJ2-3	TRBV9	CASSVSGIHSDTQYF	TGTGCCAGCAGCGTATCCGGGATACATTCAGATACGCAGTATTTT
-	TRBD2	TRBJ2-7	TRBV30	CAWSAWTSRSSYEQYF	TGTGCCTGGAGTGCGTGGACTAGCCGGAGCTCCTACGAGCAGTACTTC
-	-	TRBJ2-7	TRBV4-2	CASSQVGRSYEQYF	TGTGCCAGCAGCCAAGTGGGCAGGTCCTACGAGCAGTACTTC
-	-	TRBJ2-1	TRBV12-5	CASGLARTVDEQFF	TGTGCTAGTGGTTTGGCCCGGACCGTCGATGAGCAGTTCTTC
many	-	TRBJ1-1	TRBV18	CASSPREEMGAFF	TGTGCCAGCTCGCCCCGGGAGGAGATGGGAGCTTTCTTT
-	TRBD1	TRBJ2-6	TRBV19	CASSMSGQGLPGANVLTF	TGTGCCAGTAGTATGTCGGGACAGGGACTCCCTGGGGCCAACGTCCTGACTTTC